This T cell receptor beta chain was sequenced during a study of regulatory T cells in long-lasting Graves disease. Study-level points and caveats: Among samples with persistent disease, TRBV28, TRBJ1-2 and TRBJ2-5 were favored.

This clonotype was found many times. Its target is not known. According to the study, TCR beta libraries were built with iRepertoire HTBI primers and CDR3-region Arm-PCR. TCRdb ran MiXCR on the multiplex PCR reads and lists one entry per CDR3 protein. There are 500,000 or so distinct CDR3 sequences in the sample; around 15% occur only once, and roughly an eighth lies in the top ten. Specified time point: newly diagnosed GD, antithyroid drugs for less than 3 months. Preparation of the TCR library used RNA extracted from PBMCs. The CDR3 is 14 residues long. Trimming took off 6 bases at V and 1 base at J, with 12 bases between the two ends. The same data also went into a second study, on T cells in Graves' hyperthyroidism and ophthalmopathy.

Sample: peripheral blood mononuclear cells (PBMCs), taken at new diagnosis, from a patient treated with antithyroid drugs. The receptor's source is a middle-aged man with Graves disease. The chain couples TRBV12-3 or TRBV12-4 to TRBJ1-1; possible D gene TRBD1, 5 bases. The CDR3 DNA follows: TGTGCCAGCAGACGCGCTGGGGGGAACACTGAAGCTTTCTTT. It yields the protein CASRRAGGNTEAFF.